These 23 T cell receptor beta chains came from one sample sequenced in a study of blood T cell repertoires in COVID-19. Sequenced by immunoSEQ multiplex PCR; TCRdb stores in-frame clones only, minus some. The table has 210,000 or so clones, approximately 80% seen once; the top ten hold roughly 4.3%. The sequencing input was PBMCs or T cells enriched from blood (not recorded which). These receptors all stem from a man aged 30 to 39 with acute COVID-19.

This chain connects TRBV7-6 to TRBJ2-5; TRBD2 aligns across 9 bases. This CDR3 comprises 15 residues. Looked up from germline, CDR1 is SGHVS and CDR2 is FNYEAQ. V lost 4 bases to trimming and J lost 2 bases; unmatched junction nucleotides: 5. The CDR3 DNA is TGTGCCAGCAGCTCCTATCTAGCGGGGCAAGAGACCCAGTACTTC. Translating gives CASSSYLAGQETQYF.

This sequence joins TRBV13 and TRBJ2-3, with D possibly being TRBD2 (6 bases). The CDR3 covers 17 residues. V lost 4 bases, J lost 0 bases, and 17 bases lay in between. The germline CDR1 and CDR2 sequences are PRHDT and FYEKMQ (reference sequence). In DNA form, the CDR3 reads TGTGCCAGCAGCTCCACTCCCCTAGCGCGGAGCACAGATACGCAGTATTTT. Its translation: CASSSTPLARSTDTQYF. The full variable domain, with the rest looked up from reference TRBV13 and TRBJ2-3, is AAGVIQSPRHLIKEKRETATLKCYPIPRHDTVYWYQQGPGQDPQFLISFYEKMQSDKGSIPDRFSAQQFSDYHSELNMSSLELGDSALYFCASSSTPLARSTDTQYFGPGTRLTVL.

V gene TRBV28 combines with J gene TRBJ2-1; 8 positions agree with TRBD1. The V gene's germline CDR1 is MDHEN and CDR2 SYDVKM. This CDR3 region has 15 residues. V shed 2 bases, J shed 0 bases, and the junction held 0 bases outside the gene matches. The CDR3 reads CASSLTGGSYNEQFF. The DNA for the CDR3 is TGTGCCAGCAGTTTAACAGGGGGCTCCTACAATGAGCAGTTCTTC.

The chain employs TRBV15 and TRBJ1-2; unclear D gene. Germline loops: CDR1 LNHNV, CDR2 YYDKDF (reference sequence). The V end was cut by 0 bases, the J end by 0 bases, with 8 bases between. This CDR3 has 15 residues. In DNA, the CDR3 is TGTGCCACCAGCAGAGAGAAACAAGCTAACTATGGCTACACCTTC. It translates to CATSREKQANYGYTF.

CDR3 sequence: CAWSRFEGVGGYTF. The CDR3 bases are TGTGCCTGGAGTCGTTTCGAGGGGGTGGGCGGCTACACCTTC. The V and J genes are TRBV30 and TRBJ1-2; a weak D match, TRBD1 (6 bases). Trimming cost V 2 bases and J 8 bases, with 18 bases left between them. This CDR3 comprises 14 residues. Germline CDR1 GTSNPN, CDR2 SVGIG (reference sequence).

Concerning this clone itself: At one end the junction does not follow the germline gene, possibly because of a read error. This chain's CDR3 is CASSTPYFTDTQYF. In nucleotides, the CDR3 is TGTGCCAGCTCAACACCGTACTTCACAGATACGCAGTATTTT. The chain links TRBV18 to TRBJ2-3; unclear D gene. The CDR3 is 14 amino acids. Germline V gives CDR1 KGHSH, CDR2 LQKENI.

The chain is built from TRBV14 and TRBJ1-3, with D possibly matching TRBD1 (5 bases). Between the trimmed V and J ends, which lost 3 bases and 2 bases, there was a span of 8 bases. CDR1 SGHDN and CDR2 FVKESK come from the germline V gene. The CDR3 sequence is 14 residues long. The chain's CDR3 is CASSHQTAGNTIYF. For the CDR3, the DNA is TGTGCCAGCAGCCACCAGACAGCTGGAAACACCATATATTTT.

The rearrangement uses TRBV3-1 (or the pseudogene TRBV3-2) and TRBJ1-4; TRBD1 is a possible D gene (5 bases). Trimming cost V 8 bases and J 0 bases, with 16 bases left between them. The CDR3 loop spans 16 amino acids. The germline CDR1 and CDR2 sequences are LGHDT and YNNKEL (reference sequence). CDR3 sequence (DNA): TGTGCCAGCGGGATCCTGCAGACAGCAACTAATGAAAAACTGTTTTTT. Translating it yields CASGILQTATNEKLFF.

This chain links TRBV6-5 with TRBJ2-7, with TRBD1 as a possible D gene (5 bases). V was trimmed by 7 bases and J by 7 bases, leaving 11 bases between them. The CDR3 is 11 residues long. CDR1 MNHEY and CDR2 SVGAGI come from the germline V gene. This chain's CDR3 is CASTRGREQYF. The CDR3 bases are TGTGCCAGCACAAGGGGTCGGGAGCAGTACTTC.

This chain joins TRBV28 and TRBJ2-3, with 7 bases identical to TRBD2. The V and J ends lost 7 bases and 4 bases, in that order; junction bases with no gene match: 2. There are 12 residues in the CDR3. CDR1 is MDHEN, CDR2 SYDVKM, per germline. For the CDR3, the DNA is TGTGCCAGCAATGGGGGGGCAGATACGCAGTATTTT. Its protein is CASNGGADTQYF.

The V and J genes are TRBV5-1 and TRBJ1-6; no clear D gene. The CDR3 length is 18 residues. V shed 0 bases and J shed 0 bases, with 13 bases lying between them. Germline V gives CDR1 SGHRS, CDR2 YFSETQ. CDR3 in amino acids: CASSLDAAGSSYNSPLHF. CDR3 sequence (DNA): TGCGCCAGCAGCTTGGATGCCGCCGGGAGCTCCTATAATTCACCCCTCCACTTT.

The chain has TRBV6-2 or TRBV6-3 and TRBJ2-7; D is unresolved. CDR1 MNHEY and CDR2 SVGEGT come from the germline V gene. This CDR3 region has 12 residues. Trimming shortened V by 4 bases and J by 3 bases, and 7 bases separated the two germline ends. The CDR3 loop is CASSSQFYEQYF. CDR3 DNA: TGTGCCAGCAGTTCACAGTTCTACGAGCAGTACTTC.

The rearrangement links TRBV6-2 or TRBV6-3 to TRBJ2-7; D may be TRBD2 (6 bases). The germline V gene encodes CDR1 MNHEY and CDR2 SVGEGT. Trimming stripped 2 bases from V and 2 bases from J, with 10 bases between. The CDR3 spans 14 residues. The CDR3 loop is CASSYGGVAYEQYF. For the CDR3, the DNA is TGTGCCAGCAGTTACGGCGGGGTAGCCTACGAGCAGTACTTC.

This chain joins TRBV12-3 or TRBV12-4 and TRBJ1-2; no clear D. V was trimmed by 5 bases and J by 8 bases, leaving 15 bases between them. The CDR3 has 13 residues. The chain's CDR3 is CASSPAGSRGYTF. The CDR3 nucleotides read TGTGCCAGCAGTCCCGCCGGTTCTCGCGGCTACACCTTC.

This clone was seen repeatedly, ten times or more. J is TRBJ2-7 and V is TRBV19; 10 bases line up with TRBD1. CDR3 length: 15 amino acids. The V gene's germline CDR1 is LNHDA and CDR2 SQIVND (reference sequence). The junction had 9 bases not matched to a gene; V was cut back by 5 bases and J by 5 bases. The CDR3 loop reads CASSYTGTGANEQYF. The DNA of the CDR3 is TGTGCCAGTAGTTATACCGGGACAGGGGCAAACGAGCAGTACTTC.

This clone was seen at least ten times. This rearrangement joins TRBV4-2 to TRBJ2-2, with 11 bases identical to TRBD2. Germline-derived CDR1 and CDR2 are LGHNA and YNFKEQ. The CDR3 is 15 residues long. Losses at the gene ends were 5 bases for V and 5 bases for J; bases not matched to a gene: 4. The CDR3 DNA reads TGTGCCAGCAGCACCCGACTAGCGGGGACCGGGGAGCTGTTTTTT. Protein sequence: CASSTRLAGTGELFF.

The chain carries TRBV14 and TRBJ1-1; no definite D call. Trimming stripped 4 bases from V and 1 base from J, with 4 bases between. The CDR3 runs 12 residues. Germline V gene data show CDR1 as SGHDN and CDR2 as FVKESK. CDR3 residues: CASSRGNTEAFF. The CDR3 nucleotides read TGTGCCAGCAGCCGAGGGAACACTGAAGCTTTCTTT. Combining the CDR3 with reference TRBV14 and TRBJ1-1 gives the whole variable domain EAGVTQFPSHSVIEKGQTVTLRCDPISGHDNLYWYRRVMGKEIKFLLHFVKESKQDESGMPNNRFLAERTGGTYSTLKVQPAELEDSGVYFCASSRGNTEAFFGQGTRLTVV.

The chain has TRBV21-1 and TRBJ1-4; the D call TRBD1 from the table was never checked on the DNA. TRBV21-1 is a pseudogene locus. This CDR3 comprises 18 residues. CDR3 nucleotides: TGTGCCAGCAGCAAAGCGGTCGGCAGGGGGCCGGGGGATGAAAAACTGTTTTTT. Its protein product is CASSKAVGRGPGDEKLFF.

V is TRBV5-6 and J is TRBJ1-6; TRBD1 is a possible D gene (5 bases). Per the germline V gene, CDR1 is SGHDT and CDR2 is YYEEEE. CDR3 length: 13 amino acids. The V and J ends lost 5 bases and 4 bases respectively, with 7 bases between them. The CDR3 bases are TGTGCCAGCAGGTCAGGGTATAATTCACCCCTCCACTTT. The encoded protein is CASRSGYNSPLHF.

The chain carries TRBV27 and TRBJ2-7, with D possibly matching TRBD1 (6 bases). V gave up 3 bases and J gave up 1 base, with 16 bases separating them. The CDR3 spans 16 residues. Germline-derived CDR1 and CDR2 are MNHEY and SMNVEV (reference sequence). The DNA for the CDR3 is TGTGCCAGCAGTTTCCGCAGACGGACAGCTTCCTACGAGCAGTACTTC. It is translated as CASSFRRRTASYEQYF.

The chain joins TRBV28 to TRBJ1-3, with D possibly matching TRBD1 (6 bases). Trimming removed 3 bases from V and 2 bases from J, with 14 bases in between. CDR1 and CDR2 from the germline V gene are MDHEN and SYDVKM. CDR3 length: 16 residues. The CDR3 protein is CASSFGGGRPGNTIYF. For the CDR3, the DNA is TGTGCCAGCAGTTTCGGTGGGGGCAGGCCTGGAAACACCATATATTTT.

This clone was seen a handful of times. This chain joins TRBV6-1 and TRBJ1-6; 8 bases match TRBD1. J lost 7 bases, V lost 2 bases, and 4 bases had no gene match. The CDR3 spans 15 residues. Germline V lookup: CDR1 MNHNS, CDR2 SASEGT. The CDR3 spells CASSEFQGANSPLHF. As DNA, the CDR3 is TGTGCCAGCAGTGAATTCCAGGGGGCCAATTCACCCCTCCACTTT.

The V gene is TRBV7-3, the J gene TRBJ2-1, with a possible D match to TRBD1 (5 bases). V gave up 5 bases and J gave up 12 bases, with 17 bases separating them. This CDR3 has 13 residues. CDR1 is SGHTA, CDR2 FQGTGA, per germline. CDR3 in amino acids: CASSPDAVGAQFF. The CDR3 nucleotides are TGTGCCAGCAGCCCGGATGCAGTTGGGGCGCAGTTCTTC.